A single sample is the source of the 32 T cell receptor beta chains below, sequenced in a study of monozygotic twins with inflammatory bowel disease. No DNA is given; TCRdb re-called the 5' RACE reads and lists each CDR3 protein once. The sample shows under 45,000 distinct CDR3 sequences, and 5.3% sits with its ten largest clones. The source material was blood. The receptor set was obtained from a human donor with ulcerative colitis or Crohn's disease, or a healthy co-twin of an affected twin (not recorded which).

The V and J genes are TRBV27 and TRBJ2-7; checking the TCRdb D call of TRBD1 is not possible without DNA. The CDR3 has 14 residues. Germline lookup yields CDR1 MNHEY and CDR2 SMNVEV (reference sequence). The CDR3 is CASRRTGATYEQYF.

This sequence joins TRBV20-1 and TRBJ1-5; TCRdb designates TRBD1, a call that cannot be tested without DNA. The CDR3 sequence is 15 residues long. Germline V gene data show CDR1 as DFQATT and CDR2 as SNEGSKA (reference sequence). The CDR3 spells CSARLSGSNNQPQHF.

The rearrangement joins TRBV12-3 or TRBV12-4 to TRBJ1-5. This CDR3 region has 13 residues. The CDR3 is CASSWASNQPQHF.

V gene TRBV5-1 combines with J gene TRBJ2-1; as DNA is missing, the TRBD1 call by TCRdb cannot be tested. This CDR3 region has 16 residues. Germline V gene sequence: CDR1 SGHRS, CDR2 YFSETQ. This CDR3 is CASSQRQEFSYNEQFF.

The rearrangement joins TRBV2 to TRBJ1-6; without DNA, the TCRdb call of TRBD1 cannot be checked. The CDR3 is 18 residues long. Germline V gene sequence: CDR1 SNHLY, CDR2 FYNNEI. Here the CDR3 reads CASSVVSGGIMLDSPLHF.

The chain recombines TRBV7-2 with TRBJ2-3. CDR1 SGHTA and CDR2 FQGNSA come from the germline V gene. CDR3 length: 14 amino acids. The CDR3 is CASSLAMATDTQYF. Full variable domain (remainder filled in from reference TRBV7-2 and TRBJ2-3): GAGVSQSPSNKVTEKGKDVELRCDPISGHTALYWYRQSLGQGLEFLIYFQGNSAPDKSGLPSDRFSAERTGGSVSTLTIQRTQQEDSAVYLCASSLAMATDTQYFGPGTRLTVL.

The V and J genes are TRBV19 and TRBJ2-7. The CDR3 covers 14 residues. From germline, CDR1 is LNHDA and CDR2 SQIVND (reference sequence). The CDR3: CASSTRVWSYEQYF.

The J gene is TRBJ2-7, the V gene TRBV4-2; no DNA is available, so the TRBD1 call from TCRdb remains unchecked. Germline V lookup: CDR1 LGHNA, CDR2 YNFKEQ. The CDR3 is 16 amino acids. The CDR3 sequence is CASSQYGDGSSYEQYF.

This chain links TRBV12-3 or TRBV12-4 with TRBJ1-3; the D gene TCRdb calls, TRBD1, cannot be checked with no DNA. The CDR3 has 15 residues. CDR3 loop: CASSAGHSSGNTIYF.

The chain carries TRBV5-6 and TRBJ2-1; TCRdb proposes TRBD1, but this gene call is untestable without DNA. CDR1 and CDR2 from the germline V gene are SGHDT and YYEEEE. The CDR3 has 12 amino acids. The CDR3 region is CASSARGGEQFF.

V and J are TRBV5-1 and TRBJ1-5. From germline, CDR1 is SGHRS and CDR2 YFSETQ. This CDR3 contains 13 residues. This chain's CDR3 is CASSLHSNQPQHF.

CDR3 residues: CASSQQGLLSTYGYTF. This chain links TRBV4-2 with TRBJ1-2. This CDR3 spans 16 amino acids. From germline, CDR1 is LGHNA and CDR2 YNFKEQ.

The chain recombines TRBV12-3 or TRBV12-4 with TRBJ1-2. The CDR3 extends over 13 amino acids. CDR3 sequence: CASSLRDCYGYTF.

The V and J genes are TRBV14 and TRBJ2-5. CDR1 SGHDN and CDR2 FVKESK come from the germline V gene. The CDR3 is 13 amino acids. CDR3 sequence reads: CASSLQDQETQYF.

The chain has TRBV4-3 and TRBJ2-2; the D call from TCRdb, TRBD2, cannot be confirmed without DNA. In germline, CDR1 is LGHNA, CDR2 YSLEER. The CDR3 consists of 17 residues. CDR3 in amino acids: CASSQPPTGSHTGELFF.

This rearrangement joins TRBV6-5 to TRBJ1-4. The CDR3 consists of 13 residues. The germline V gene has CDR1 MNHEY and CDR2 SVGAGI. The CDR3 is CASSEKLNEKLFF.

This chain links TRBV7-2 with TRBJ2-1. CDR1 SGHTA and CDR2 FQGNSA come from the germline V gene. CDR3 length: 13 amino acids. The CDR3 loop reads CASSLVFGGEQFF.

The chain carries TRBV7-2 and TRBJ1-5. The CDR3 is 14 residues long. Germline V gives CDR1 SGHTA, CDR2 FQGNSA. This chain's CDR3 is CASSLASSNQPQHF.

The rearrangement links TRBV5-8 to TRBJ1-5. CDR1 is SGHTS and CDR2 is YDEGEE in the germline V gene. The CDR3 length is 12 residues. CDR3 amino acids: CASSFRPQPQHF.

The chain has TRBV5-1 and TRBJ2-2; the TRBD1 assignment by TCRdb is unverifiable without DNA. Germline assignment: CDR1 SGHRS and CDR2 YFSETQ. The CDR3 is 16 residues long. The CDR3: CASSLGRDRVTGELFF.

The gene calls are TRBV5-1 and TRBJ2-2; there is no DNA to check the TCRdb D call of TRBD2. Looked up from germline, CDR1 is SGHRS and CDR2 is YFSETQ. This CDR3 is 16 amino acids long. Here the CDR3 reads CASSLDGTSPTGELFF.

The V gene is TRBV5-6, the J gene TRBJ2-5; TCRdb gives TRBD1 as the D gene, but with no DNA this cannot be confirmed. CDR1 SGHDT and CDR2 YYEEEE come from the germline V gene. The CDR3 length is 14 residues. The CDR3 loop is CASSLIGREETQYF.

The J gene is TRBJ1-4, the V gene TRBV20-1; the D call of TRBD1 rests on TCRdb alone, since no DNA is present to check it. The CDR3 is 14 amino acids. Per the germline V gene, CDR1 is DFQATT and CDR2 is SNEGSKA (reference sequence). This CDR3 is CSARRSGWGEKLFF.

The V and J genes are TRBV7-2 and TRBJ2-1; TCRdb gives TRBD2 as the D gene, but with no DNA this cannot be confirmed. The CDR3 has 14 amino acids. Per the germline V gene, CDR1 is SGHTA and CDR2 is FQGNSA. CDR3 loop: CASSFLAPYDEQFF.

The J gene is TRBJ1-2, the V gene TRBV28. The CDR3 contains 13 residues. The germline gives CDR1 MDHEN, CDR2 SYDVKM. CDR3 sequence: CASTSQALYGYTF.

V and J are TRBV28 and TRBJ2-2; TCRdb's D call, TRBD1, is unchecked because there is no DNA. The CDR3 is 16 amino acids. CDR1 is MDHEN and CDR2 is SYDVKM in the germline V gene. The CDR3 protein is CASSEAGRGNTGELFF.

This clonotype registers medium-sized by frequency. CDR3 sequence reads: CASSPDRFSGANVLTF. The chain links TRBV18 to TRBJ2-6; the D call from TCRdb, TRBD1, cannot be confirmed without DNA. In germline, CDR1 is KGHSH, CDR2 LQKENI. The CDR3 is 16 residues long. The full variable domain, rest sourced from reference TRBV18 and TRBJ2-6, is NAGVMQNPRHLVRRRGQEARLRCSPMKGHSHVYWYRQLPEEGLKFMVYLQKENIIDESGMPKERFSAEFPKEGPSILRIQQVVRGDSAAYFCASSPDRFSGANVLTFGAGSRLTVL.

This chain joins TRBV2 and TRBJ2-5. In germline, CDR1 is SNHLY, CDR2 FYNNEI. The CDR3 is made up of 14 amino acids. CDR3 amino acids: CASSGDLVTETQYF.

This CDR3 reads CASRQPFPTEETQYF. The J gene is TRBJ2-5, the V gene TRBV6-2 or TRBV6-3; the D call of TRBD1 rests on TCRdb alone, since no DNA is present to check it. The CDR3 has 15 residues. From germline, CDR1 is MNHEY and CDR2 SVGEGT.

CDR3 amino acids: CSVRQRSSYNSPLHF. J is TRBJ1-6 and V is TRBV20-1. CDR3 size: 15 residues. Germline V CDR1 and CDR2: DFQATT, SNEGSKA (reference sequence).

V and J are TRBV27 and TRBJ2-6; TCRdb names TRBD2, which stays unverified in the absence of DNA. The length of the CDR3 is 17 residues. Per germline, CDR1 MNHEY and CDR2 SMNVEV (reference sequence). CDR3 sequence reads: CASSSVAGGSGANVLTF.

The chain uses TRBV10-3 and TRBJ1-2; absent DNA, TCRdb's TRBD1 call cannot be checked. This CDR3 contains 14 residues. Germline V gene sequence: CDR1 ENHRY, CDR2 SYGVKD. The CDR3 protein is CAISAGGPNYGYTF.